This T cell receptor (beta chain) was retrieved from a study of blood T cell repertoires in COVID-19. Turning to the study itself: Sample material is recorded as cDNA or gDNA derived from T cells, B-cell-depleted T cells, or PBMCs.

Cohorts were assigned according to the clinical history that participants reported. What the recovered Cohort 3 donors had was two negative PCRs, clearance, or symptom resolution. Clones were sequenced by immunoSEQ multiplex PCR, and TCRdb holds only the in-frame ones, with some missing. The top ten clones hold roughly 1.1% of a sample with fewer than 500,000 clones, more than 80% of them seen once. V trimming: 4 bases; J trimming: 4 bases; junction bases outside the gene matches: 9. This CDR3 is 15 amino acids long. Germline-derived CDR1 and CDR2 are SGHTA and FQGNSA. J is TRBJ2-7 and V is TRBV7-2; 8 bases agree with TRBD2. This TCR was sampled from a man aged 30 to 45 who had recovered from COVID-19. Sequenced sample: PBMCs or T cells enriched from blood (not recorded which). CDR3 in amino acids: CASSWGAGEYYEQYF. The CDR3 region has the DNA TGTGCCAGCAGCTGGGGAGCGGGAGAATATTACGAGCAGTACTTC.